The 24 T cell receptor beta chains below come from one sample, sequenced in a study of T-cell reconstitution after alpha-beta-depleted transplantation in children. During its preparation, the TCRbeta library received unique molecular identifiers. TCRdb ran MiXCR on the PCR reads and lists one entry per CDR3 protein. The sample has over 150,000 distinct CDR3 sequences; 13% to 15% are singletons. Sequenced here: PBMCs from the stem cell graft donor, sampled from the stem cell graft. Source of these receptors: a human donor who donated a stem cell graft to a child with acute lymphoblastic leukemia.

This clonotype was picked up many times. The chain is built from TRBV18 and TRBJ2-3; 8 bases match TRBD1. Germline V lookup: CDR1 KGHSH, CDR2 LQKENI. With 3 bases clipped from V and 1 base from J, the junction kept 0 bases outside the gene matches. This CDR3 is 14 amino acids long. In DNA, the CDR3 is TGTGCCAGCTCACCGGGACAGGGCACAGATACGCAGTATTTT. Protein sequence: CASSPGQGTDTQYF.

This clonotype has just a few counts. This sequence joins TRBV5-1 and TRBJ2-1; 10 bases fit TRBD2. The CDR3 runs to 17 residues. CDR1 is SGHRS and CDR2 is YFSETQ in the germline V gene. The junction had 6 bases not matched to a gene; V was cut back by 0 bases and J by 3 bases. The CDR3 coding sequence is TGCGCCAGCAGCTTGGTCTTAGGGACTAGCGTCTACAATGAGCAGTTCTTC. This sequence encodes CASSLVLGTSVYNEQFF. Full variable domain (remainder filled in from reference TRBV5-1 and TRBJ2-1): KAGVTQTPRYLIKTRGQQVTLSCSPISGHRSVSWYQQTPGQGLQFLFEYFSETQRNKGNFPGRFSGRQFSNSRSEMNVSTLELGDSALYLCASSLVLGTSVYNEQFFGPGTRLTVL.

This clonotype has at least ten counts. The chain's CDR3 is CATGQGGTEAFF. CDR3 coding DNA: TGTGCCACCGGACAGGGTGGGACTGAAGCTTTCTTT. J is TRBJ1-1 and V is TRBV11-3; the match to TRBD1 covers 8 bases. There are 12 residues in the CDR3. Losses at the gene ends were 10 bases for V and 5 bases for J; bases not matched to a gene: 6. Germline V gene sequence: CDR1 SGHNT, CDR2 YENEEA.

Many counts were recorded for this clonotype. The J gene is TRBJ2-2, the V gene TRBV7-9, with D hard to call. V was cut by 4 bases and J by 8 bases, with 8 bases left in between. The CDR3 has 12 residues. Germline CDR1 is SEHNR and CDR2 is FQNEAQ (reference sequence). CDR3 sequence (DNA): TGTGCCAGCAGCTCGACCCAGGGGGAGCTGTTTTTT. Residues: CASSSTQGELFF. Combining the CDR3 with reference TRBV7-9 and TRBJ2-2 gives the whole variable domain DTGVSQNPRHKITKRGQNVTFRCDPISEHNRLYWYRQTLGQGPEFLTYFQNEAQLEKSRLLSDRFSAERPKGSFSTLEIQRTEQGDSAMYLCASSSTQGELFFGEGSRLTVL.

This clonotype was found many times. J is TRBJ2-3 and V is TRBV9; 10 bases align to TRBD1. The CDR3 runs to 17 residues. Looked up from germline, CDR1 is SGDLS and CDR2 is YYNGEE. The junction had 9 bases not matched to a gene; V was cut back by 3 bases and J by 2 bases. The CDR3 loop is CASSAPRDRGPTDTQYF. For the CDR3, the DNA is TGTGCCAGCAGCGCCCCCCGGGACAGGGGCCCCACAGATACGCAGTATTTT. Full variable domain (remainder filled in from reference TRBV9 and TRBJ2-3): DSGVTQTPKHLITATGQRVTLRCSPRSGDLSVYWYQQSLDQGLQFLIQYYNGEERAKGNILERFSAQQFPDLHSELNLSSLELGDSALYFCASSAPRDRGPTDTQYFGPGTRLTVL.

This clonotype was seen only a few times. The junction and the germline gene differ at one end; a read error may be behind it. CDR3 region: CSAPSGRNPGELFF. CDR3 sequence (DNA): TGCAGCGCTCCGAGTGGACGGAACCCCGGGGAGCTGTTTTTT. The J gene is TRBJ2-2, the V gene TRBV20-1; D ambiguous. CDR3 length: 14 amino acids. Germline CDR1 and CDR2: DFQATT and SNEGSKA (reference sequence).

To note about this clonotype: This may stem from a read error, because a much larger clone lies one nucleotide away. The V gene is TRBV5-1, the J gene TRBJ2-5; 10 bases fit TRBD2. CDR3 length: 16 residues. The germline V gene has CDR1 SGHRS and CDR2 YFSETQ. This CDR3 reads CAGSLGSGRAIETQYF. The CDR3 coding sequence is TGCGCCGGCAGCTTGGGAAGCGGGAGGGCCATAGAGACCCAGTACTTC.

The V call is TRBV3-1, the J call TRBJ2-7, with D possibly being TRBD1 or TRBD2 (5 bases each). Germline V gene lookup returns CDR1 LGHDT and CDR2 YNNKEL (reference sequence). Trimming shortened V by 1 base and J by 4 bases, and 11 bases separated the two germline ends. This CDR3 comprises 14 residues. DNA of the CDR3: TGTGCCAGCAGCCAAGTCGGGACGGGTTACGAGCAGTACTTC. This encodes CASSQVGTGYEQYF.

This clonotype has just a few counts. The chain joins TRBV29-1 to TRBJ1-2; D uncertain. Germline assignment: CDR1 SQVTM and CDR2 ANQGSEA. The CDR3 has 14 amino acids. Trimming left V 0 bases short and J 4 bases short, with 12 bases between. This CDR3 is CSVEDPPPIYGYTF. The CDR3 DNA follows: TGCAGCGTTGAAGATCCACCCCCTATCTATGGCTACACCTTC.

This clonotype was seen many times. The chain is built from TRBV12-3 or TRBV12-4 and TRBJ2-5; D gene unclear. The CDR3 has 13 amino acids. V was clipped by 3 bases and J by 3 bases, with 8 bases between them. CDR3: CASSLQQKETQYF. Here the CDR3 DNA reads TGTGCCAGCAGTTTGCAGCAGAAAGAGACCCAGTACTTC.

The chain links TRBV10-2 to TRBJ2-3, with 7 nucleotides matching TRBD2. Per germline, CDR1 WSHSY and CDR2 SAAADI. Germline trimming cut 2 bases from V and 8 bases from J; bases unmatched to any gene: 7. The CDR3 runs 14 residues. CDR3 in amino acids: CASSEGGGAATQYF. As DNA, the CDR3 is TGCGCCAGCAGTGAGGGGGGGGGTGCAGCTACGCAGTATTTT.

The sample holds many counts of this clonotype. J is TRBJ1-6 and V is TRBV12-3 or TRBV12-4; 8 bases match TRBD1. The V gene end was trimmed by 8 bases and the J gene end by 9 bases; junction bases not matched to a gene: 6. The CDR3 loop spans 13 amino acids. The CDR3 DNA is TGTGCCAGCGCCCGGGACAGGCGTTCACCCCTCCACTTT. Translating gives CASARDRRSPLHF.

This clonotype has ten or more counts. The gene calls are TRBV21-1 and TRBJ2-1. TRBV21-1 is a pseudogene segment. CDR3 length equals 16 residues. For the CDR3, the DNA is TGTGCCAGCAGCCCAAAAAATTTAGATTCCTACAATGAGCAGTTCTTC. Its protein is CASSPKNLDSYNEQFF.

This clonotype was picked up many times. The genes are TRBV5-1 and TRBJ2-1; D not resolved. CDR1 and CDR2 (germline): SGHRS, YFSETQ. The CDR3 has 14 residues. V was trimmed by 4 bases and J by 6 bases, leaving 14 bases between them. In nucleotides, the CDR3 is TGCGCCAGCAGCCTCGTCCTAGGCGGCAATGAGCAGTTCTTC. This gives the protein CASSLVLGGNEQFF.

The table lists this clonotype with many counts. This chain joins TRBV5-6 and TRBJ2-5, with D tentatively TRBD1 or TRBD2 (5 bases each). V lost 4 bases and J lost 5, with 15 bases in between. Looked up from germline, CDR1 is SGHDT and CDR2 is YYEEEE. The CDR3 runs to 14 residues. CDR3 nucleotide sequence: TGTGCCAGCAGCCGGGGAAAGGGGATGGAGACCCAGTACTTC. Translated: CASSRGKGMETQYF. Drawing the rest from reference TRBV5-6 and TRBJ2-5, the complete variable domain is DAGVTQSPTHLIKTRGQQVTLRCSPKSGHDTVSWYQQALGQGPQFIFQYYEEEERQRGNFPDRFSGHQFPNYSSELNVNALLLGDSALYLCASSRGKGMETQYFGPGTRLLVL.

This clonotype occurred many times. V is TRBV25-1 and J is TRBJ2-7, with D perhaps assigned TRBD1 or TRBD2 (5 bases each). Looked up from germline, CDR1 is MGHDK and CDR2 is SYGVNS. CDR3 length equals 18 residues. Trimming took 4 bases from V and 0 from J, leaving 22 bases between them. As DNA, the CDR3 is TGTGCCAGCAGTGTCTCGGGACCCCCTGTACCTCACTCCTACGAGCAGTACTTC. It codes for CASSVSGPPVPHSYEQYF.

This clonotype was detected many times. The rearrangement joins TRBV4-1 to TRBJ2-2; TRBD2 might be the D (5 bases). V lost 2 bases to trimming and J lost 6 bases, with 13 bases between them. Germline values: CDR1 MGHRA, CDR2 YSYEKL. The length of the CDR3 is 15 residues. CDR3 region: CASSQPTMAPGELFF. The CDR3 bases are TGCGCCAGCAGCCAACCGACTATGGCCCCCGGGGAGCTGTTTTTT.

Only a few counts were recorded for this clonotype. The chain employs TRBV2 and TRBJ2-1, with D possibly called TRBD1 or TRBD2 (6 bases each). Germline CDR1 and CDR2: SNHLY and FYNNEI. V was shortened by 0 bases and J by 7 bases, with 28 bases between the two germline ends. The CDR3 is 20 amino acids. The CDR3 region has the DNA TGTGCCAGCAGTGAAGCGGGAACCCACCTCTCGGGGGCGAGTGAGAATGAGCAGTTCTTC. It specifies CASSEAGTHLSGASENEQFF.

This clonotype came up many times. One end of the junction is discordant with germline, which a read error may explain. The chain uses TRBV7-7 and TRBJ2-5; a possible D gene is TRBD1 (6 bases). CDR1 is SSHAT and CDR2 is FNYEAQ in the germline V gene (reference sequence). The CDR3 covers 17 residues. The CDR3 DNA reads TGTGCTAGCAGCACAGGGTACTCAGTTGAGGGTAAAGAGACCCAGTACTTC. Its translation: CASSTGYSVEGKETQYF.

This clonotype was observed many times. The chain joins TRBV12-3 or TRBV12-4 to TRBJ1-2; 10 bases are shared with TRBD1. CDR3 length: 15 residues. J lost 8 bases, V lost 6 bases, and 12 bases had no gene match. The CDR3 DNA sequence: TGTGCCAGCAGCCCGGGACAGGGGCCGGGTTGGGGCTACACCTTC. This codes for CASSPGQGPGWGYTF.

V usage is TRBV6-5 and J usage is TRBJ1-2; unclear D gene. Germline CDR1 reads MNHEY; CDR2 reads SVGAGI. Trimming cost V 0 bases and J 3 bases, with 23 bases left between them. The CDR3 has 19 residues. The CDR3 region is CASSYSVEHWHFIDYGYTF. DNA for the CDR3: TGTGCCAGCAGTTACTCGGTCGAGCATTGGCACTTTATCGACTATGGCTACACCTTC.

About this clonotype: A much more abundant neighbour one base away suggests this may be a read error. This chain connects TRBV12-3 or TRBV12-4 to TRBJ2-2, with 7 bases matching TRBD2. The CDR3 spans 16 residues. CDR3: CASSYDPGGYTGGLFF. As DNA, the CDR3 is TGTGCCAGCAGTTATGATCCGGGAGGATACACCGGGGGGCTGTTTTTT.

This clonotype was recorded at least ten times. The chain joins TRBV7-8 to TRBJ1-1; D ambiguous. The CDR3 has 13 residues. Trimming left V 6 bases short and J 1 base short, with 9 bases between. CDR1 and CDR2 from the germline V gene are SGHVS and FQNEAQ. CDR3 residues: CASRSDTNTEAFF. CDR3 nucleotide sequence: TGTGCCAGCAGATCCGACACGAACACTGAAGCTTTCTTT.

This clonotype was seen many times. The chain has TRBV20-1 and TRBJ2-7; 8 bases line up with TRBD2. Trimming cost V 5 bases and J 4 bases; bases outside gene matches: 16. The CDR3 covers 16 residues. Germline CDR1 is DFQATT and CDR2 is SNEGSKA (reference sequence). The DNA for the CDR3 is TGCAGTGCTCCTCATCCCGGAGCGGGAGACGGGTACGAGCAGTACTTC. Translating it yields CSAPHPGAGDGYEQYF.